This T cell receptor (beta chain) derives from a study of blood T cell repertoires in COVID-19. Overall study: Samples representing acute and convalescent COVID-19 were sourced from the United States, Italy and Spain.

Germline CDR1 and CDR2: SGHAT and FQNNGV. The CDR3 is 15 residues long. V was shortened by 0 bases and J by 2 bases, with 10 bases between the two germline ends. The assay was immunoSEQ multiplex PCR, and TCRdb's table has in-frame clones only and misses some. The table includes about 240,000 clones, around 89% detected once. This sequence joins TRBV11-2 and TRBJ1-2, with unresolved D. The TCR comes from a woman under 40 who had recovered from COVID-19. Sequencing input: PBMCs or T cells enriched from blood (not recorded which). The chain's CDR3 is CASSLDRLTNYGYTF. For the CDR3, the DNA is TGTGCCAGCAGCTTAGACAGACTAACGAACTATGGCTACACCTTC.